This entry describes one T cell receptor (beta chain). The data originate from a study of shared clonotypes between healthy human individuals. The authors' processing: Without quality scores, immunoSEQ junctional reads could not be filtered like full-length reads. Here immunoSEQ multiplex PCR was the method, and the copy in TCRdb shows in-frame clones only, minus some. The V and J calls and clone size were taken over from that table, and D and trimming were inferred from the DNA. The repertoire includes roughly 76,000 clones, 60% to 65% of them detected once, and roughly 49% sits in the top ten. V was cut by 2 bases and J by 0 bases, with 11 bases left in between. Germline CDR1 is SGHVS and CDR2 is FNYEAQ. The CDR3 totals 15 residues.

Sequencing was performed on memory CD8+ T cells sorted from blood. Subset defined: CD45RO+ cells pooled with CCR7-negative TemRA cells. The chain joins TRBV7-6 to TRBJ2-7; D might be TRBD1 or TRBD2, each matching 5 bases. This TCR was recovered from a man aged 30-40 years in good health. CDR3 sequence reads: CASSLYQGRSYEQYF. The CDR3 bases are TGTGCCAGCAGCTTATACCAGGGACGCTCCTACGAGCAGTACTTC.